The 10 T cell receptor beta chains below were found in one sample sequenced in a study of response to subunit inactivated influenza vaccine. TCRdb ran MiXCR on the RT-PCR reads and lists one entry per CDR3 protein. The sample lists about 500,000 distinct CDR3 sequences, 10% to 15% occurring once. This specimen was PBMCs from blood, taken roughly 46 days after vaccination. These receptors all come from a man aged 50-60 years who received an inactivated influenza vaccine.

The chain links TRBV28 to TRBJ1-5; 11 bases match TRBD1. Unmatched junction bases numbered 5, after V lost 3 bases and J lost 1 base. The germline V gene has CDR1 MDHEN and CDR2 SYDVKM. The CDR3 runs to 17 residues. CDR3 loop: CASSFRDRGTSNQPQHF. CDR3 nucleotide sequence: TGTGCCAGCAGTTTTAGGGACAGGGGGACAAGCAATCAGCCCCAGCATTTT. Combining the CDR3 with reference TRBV28 and TRBJ1-5 gives the whole variable domain DVKVTQSSRYLVKRTGEKVFLECVQDMDHENMFWYRQDPGLGLRLIYFSYDVKMKEKGDIPEGYSVSREKKERFSLILESASTNQTSMYLCASSFRDRGTSNQPQHFGDGTRLSIL.

This clonotype was seen a few times. V is TRBV6-2 or TRBV6-3 and J is TRBJ2-7; 9 bases map to TRBD2. CDR1 and CDR2 (germline): MNHEY, SVGEGT. The CDR3 consists of 14 residues. V lost 7 bases to trimming and J lost 2 bases; unmatched junction nucleotides: 6. The CDR3 DNA reads as TGTGCCAGCACCCACCCTAGCGGGACCTACGAGCAGTACTTC. The encoded protein is CASTHPSGTYEQYF.

The V call is TRBV5-6, the J call TRBJ2-1, with a weak D call TRBD1 (6 bases). Germline V gene sequence: CDR1 SGHDT, CDR2 YYEEEE. The CDR3 runs to 12 residues. The germline V and J ends were trimmed by 4 bases and 8 bases, with 10 bases remaining between them. The CDR3 nucleotides are TGTGCCAGCAGCCCAGGGGTGCATGAGCAGTTCTTC. Translated, it gives CASSPGVHEQFF. Based on the CDR3 plus reference TRBV5-6 and TRBJ2-1, the full variable domain is DAGVTQSPTHLIKTRGQQVTLRCSPKSGHDTVSWYQQALGQGPQFIFQYYEEEERQRGNFPDRFSGHQFPNYSSELNVNALLLGDSALYLCASSPGVHEQFFGPGTRLTVL.

Worth noting for this clonotype: This may be a read error: a much more frequent sequence differs by one nucleotide. The rearrangement links TRBV20-1 to TRBJ2-1; maybe TRBD2 (5 bases). Germline V gene lookup returns CDR1 DFQATT and CDR2 SNEGSKA (reference sequence). V lost 2 bases and J lost 0, with 11 bases in between. The CDR3 has 15 amino acids. CDR3 sequence (DNA): TGCAGTGCTAGATGGAGTGGGAGCTCCTACAATGAGCAGTTCTTC. This translates into CSARWSGSSYNEQFF.

This chain joins TRBV4-3 and TRBJ2-2; maybe TRBD2 (6 bases). Germline lookup yields CDR1 LGHNA and CDR2 YSLEER. The V and J ends lost 0 bases and 4 bases respectively, with 15 bases between them. This CDR3 is built from 17 residues. CDR3 sequence (DNA): TGCGCCAGCAGCCAAGATAATCTAGCGTGGAGCACCGGGGAGCTGTTTTTT. Amino acid sequence: CASSQDNLAWSTGELFF.

V and J are TRBV4-1 and TRBJ2-1; 7 bases agree with TRBD2. The V segment lost 3 bases and the J segment 4 bases; nucleotides outside the gene matches: 9. Germline V gives CDR1 MGHRA, CDR2 YSYEKL. The CDR3 loop spans 16 amino acids. In nucleotides, the CDR3 is TGCGCCAGCAGCCATCCACTTGGCGGGGGATACAATGAGCAGTTCTTC. Translation gives CASSHPLGGGYNEQFF.

This clonotype was seen only a few times. The V and J genes are TRBV20-1 and TRBJ1-3; the D is unclear. Germline loops: CDR1 DFQATT, CDR2 SNEGSKA (reference sequence). Trimming removed 5 bases at V and 6 bases at J, with 17 bases between. The CDR3 sequence is 14 residues long. The CDR3 nucleotides read TGCAGTGCTCCCCAGAAATCATTAGCAAACACCATATATTTT. Translating gives CSAPQKSLANTIYF.

J is TRBJ2-7 and V is TRBV2, with TRBD2 as a possible D gene (5 bases). The CDR3 totals 12 residues. The V end was cut by 1 base, the J end by 8 bases, with 9 bases between. Looked up from germline, CDR1 is SNHLY and CDR2 is FYNNEI. The CDR3 region is CASSEEVAKQYF. CDR3 DNA: TGTGCCAGCAGTGAAGAGGTAGCGAAGCAGTACTTC.

The V gene is TRBV4-3, the J gene TRBJ2-1, with 7 nucleotides matching TRBD2. The CDR3 has 16 residues. The germline V gene encodes CDR1 LGHNA and CDR2 YSLEER. V was clipped by 4 bases and J by 4 bases; unmatched bases: 10. CDR3 nucleotide sequence: TGCGCCAGCAGCCCCCGAGGGACGGGAGGATACAATGAGCAGTTCTTC. Translating it yields CASSPRGTGGYNEQFF.

This clonotype was seen a handful of times. This chain connects TRBV20-1 to TRBJ2-5, with D unclear. Germline assignment: CDR1 DFQATT and CDR2 SNEGSKA (reference sequence). The ends were cut back, 2 bases at V and 2 bases at J, with 9 bases in the middle. The CDR3 extends over 13 amino acids. In DNA, the CDR3 is TGCAGTGCTAGATGGCAGATTCAAGAGACCCAGTACTTC. Residues: CSARWQIQETQYF.